This entry lists 7 T cell receptor beta chains sequenced from one sample in a study of CD8 T cells in ankylosing spondylitis. Notes on the study in general: What seemed typical of ankylosing spondylitis blood was a TCR beta motif built from several highly homologous variants.

The antigens these receptors bind are not known. TCRdb ran MiXCR on the 5' RACE reads and lists one entry per CDR3 protein. The table lists under 450,000 distinct CDR3 sequences, 15% to 20% of them singletons. The sample taken for sequencing was blood, either unsorted or a sorted T cell fraction (not recorded which). Receptors originate from a male donor with ankylosing spondylitis.

In this sample, this clonotype turned up a few times. This chain connects TRBV6-1 to TRBJ1-6; D ambiguous. The CDR3 is made up of 11 amino acids. Germline-derived CDR1 and CDR2 are MNHNS and SASEGT. Between the trimmed V and J ends, which lost 4 bases and 10 bases, there was a span of 5 bases. In DNA form, the CDR3 reads TGTGCCAGCAGTGCCCAATCACCCCTCCACTTT. Translating it yields CASSAQSPLHF.

This rearrangement joins TRBV2 to TRBJ2-7; D call uncertain. Germline CDR1 SNHLY, CDR2 FYNNEI. This CDR3 comprises 15 residues. With 5 bases removed from V and 5 bases from J, the gap between germline ends came to 19 bases. The chain's CDR3 is CASSRWGTISDEQYF. Written as DNA, the CDR3 is TGTGCCAGCAGTAGGTGGGGAACGATAAGCGACGAGCAGTACTTC. Based on the CDR3 plus reference TRBV2 and TRBJ2-7, the full variable domain is EPEVTQTPSHQVTQMGQEVILRCVPISNHLYFYWYRQILGQKVEFLVSFYNNEISEKSEIFDDQFSVERPDGSNFTLKIRSTKLEDSAMYFCASSRWGTISDEQYFGPGTRLTVT.

The rearrangement joins TRBV11-2 to TRBJ1-1; D remains unclear. The CDR3 has 13 amino acids. Germline CDR1 is SGHAT and CDR2 is FQNNGV. Trimming stripped 7 bases from V and 8 bases from J, with 17 bases between. DNA for the CDR3: TGTGCCAGCACCCCAGCGGGGTCTAGAGAAGCTTTCTTT. Its translation: CASTPAGSREAFF.

This clonotype was seen a few times. The chain's CDR3 is CSASGLAGVSYEQYF. As DNA, the CDR3 is TGCAGTGCTAGTGGACTAGCGGGAGTTTCCTACGAGCAGTACTTC. This chain links TRBV20-1 with TRBJ2-7; 13 bases map to TRBD2. The CDR3 runs to 15 residues. Trimming took 3 bases from V and 1 from J; bases not matched to a gene: 3. Looked up from germline, CDR1 is DFQATT and CDR2 is SNEGSKA (reference sequence).

A few counts support this clonotype. The chain is built from TRBV28 and TRBJ1-1; the D gene is possibly TRBD1 (5 bases). CDR3 size: 13 residues. With 6 bases removed from V and 4 bases from J, the gap between germline ends came to 12 bases. CDR1 and CDR2 (germline): MDHEN, SYDVKM. This CDR3 reads CASSGRGATEAFF. CDR3 DNA: TGTGCCAGCAGCGGCCGTGGGGCCACTGAAGCTTTCTTT.

The chain's CDR3 is CASSEYTNYGYTF. CDR3 coding DNA: TGTGCCAGCAGTGAATATACTAACTATGGCTACACCTTC. The J gene is TRBJ1-2, the V gene TRBV25-1; D is uncertain. Germline V gene sequence: CDR1 MGHDK, CDR2 SYGVNS. V lost 0 bases and J 0 bases, leaving 2 bases between the germline ends. This CDR3 has 13 residues.

This clonotype appeared a few times. Here the CDR3 DNA reads TGCAGTGCTAGGCGTGGGGGTGGTGAAAAACTGTTTTTT. Its protein product is CSARRGGGEKLFF. The chain has TRBV20-1 and TRBJ1-4, with D maybe TRBD1 (5 bases). The germline V gene encodes CDR1 DFQATT and CDR2 SNEGSKA (reference sequence). V lost 3 bases and J 7 bases, leaving 12 bases between the germline ends. This CDR3 is built from 13 residues.